This T cell receptor (beta chain) was sequenced for a study of cytomegalovirus exposure and HLA in healthy donors. Across the whole study: Out of about 190 million T cells, an earlier analysis found around 110 million unique TCR beta sequences in total.

Points on this clone: Its antigen is unidentified.

The PCR employed 60 Vbeta primers together with 13 Jbeta primers. Only in-frame clones appear in the TCRdb table, and some are missing; sequencing was by immunoSEQ multiplex PCR. The table has about 38,000 clones, roughly 88% seen once. Study-level points and caveats: Owing to their indistinguishability, certain V segments, notably TRBV6-2 and TRBV6-3, were excluded.

The V and J ends lost 6 bases and 8 bases, in that order; junction bases with no gene match: 6. Germline V gene data show CDR1 as MNHEY and CDR2 as SVGAGI. The CDR3 sequence is 13 residues long. The specimen sequenced was PBMCs. This clonotype originated in a woman in her thirties or forties in good health and CMV-seropositive. The chain couples TRBV6-5 to TRBJ1-1, with TRBD1 matching over 10 bases. This chain's CDR3 is CASSSGTGVEAFF. CDR3 bases: TGTGCCAGCAGCTCCGGGACAGGGGTGGAAGCTTTCTTT.